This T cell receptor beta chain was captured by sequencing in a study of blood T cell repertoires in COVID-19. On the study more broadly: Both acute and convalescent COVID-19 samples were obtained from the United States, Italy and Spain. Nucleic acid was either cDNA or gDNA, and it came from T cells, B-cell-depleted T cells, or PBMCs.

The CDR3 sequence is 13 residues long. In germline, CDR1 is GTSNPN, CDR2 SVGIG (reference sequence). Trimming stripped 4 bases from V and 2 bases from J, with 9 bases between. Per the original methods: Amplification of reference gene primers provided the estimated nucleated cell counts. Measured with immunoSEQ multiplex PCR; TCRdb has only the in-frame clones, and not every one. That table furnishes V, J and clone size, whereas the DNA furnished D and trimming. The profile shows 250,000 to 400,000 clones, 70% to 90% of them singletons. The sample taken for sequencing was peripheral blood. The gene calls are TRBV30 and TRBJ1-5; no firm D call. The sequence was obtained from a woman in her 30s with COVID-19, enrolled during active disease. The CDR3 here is CAWKSEGNQPQHF. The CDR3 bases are TGTGCCTGGAAATCGGAGGGCAATCAGCCCCAGCATTTT.